What follows describes a single TCR beta chain. Its recognized antigen is unknown. Nothing much larger sits one base from this clone, and base qualities are not available. These data are taken from a study of Graves' ophthalmopathy and Graves' hyperthyroidism listed by TCRdb under 2018. Context from the whole study: A patient counted as having stable hyperthyroidism if there was no progression to ophthalmopathy within 18 months of follow-up. The independent validation cohort included some 19 hyperthyroidism patients plus 17 patients who later progressed from hyperthyroidism to ophthalmopathy. Following sampling, methimazole starting at 30 mg daily was administered to hyperthyroidism patients, and high-dose intravenous methylprednisolone was administered to ophthalmopathy patients. In over 5 hyperthyroidism patients, the T-cell repertoire of thyroid tissue was compared with the T-cell repertoire of blood. In total, around 130 blood samples were TCR-sequenced: fewer than 50 ophthalmopathy, 80 or so hyperthyroidism and roughly 17 hyperthyroidism-to-ophthalmopathy patients. To tell Graves' ophthalmopathy apart from Graves' hyperthyroidism, and to predict which patients would progress to ophthalmopathy, the study relied on TCR beta repertoire signatures. To explore V-J signatures that distinguish ophthalmopathy from hyperthyroidism, a discovery set of 100 patients was enrolled, made up of about 40 with ophthalmopathy and some 60 with stable hyperthyroidism.

The hyperthyroidism patients were 18 to 65 years old and newly diagnosed, with a disease duration of less than 2 months. Patients with other autoimmune diseases, uncontrolled infections, pregnancy or lactation were excluded. Clinical symptoms, serum thyroxine, TRAb, thyroid ultrasound and orbital computed tomography formed the basis of the diagnosis. Total RNA was extracted with Trizol reagent and quality-checked on an Agilent 2100 Bioanalyzer. For repertoire sequencing, the TCR beta CDR3 regions were amplified from RNA transcripts. The first round was an RT-PCR using HTBI primers with the Qiagen OneStep RT-PCR kit, and this first round was followed by a second-round multiplex PCR, then size selection and purification. Libraries were sequenced paired-end with 100 bp reads on an Illumina HiSeq2000. In the paper's pipeline: SOAPnuke was used to process the reads, throwing out any read that had adapters, had uncalled bases, had a mean Phred below 15, or lacked an exact constant-primer or identifier match. High-quality paired reads were merged with COPE v1.2.5. Clonotypes were defined as unique nucleotide sequences and were aligned to IMGT TRB V, D and J references using MiTCR v1.1. Analysis was restricted to V-J combinations with a frequency above 0.0001, which covered 99.2% of repertoires. For each V-J combination, a TCR clonal expansion and chaos score was defined as F50 clonal expansion divided by the chaos observed in the TCRdist matrix. Welch's t-statistics and random forest were used to narrow the features down to more than 10 V-J combinations, which were then fed into a naive Bayes classifier. The similarity between thyroid and blood repertoires was quantified using the Morisita-Horn index. The public sequencing data were trimmed at Q25 with fastp and processed into clonotypes with MiXCR by TCRdb, which kept only in-frame beta chains. Rows matching on CDR3 protein sequence are summarized as one entry with the most common DNA and genes. The V and J calls and clone size come from TCRdb's table, not from the authors' own analysis. In all, the sample holds over a million distinct CDR3 sequences, and about 35% of those were seen once. The leading ten clones occupy 11% of the sample.

CDR1 and CDR2 (DFQATT, SNEGSKA) derive from the germline V gene (reference sequence). Deletion took 2 bases off V and 11 bases off J, with a span of 15 bases between the germline ends. From the cysteine through the phenylalanine, the CDR3 covers 12 amino acids. Left in the record is the CDR3 DNA by itself, 36 bases read in frame from the first base. The paper's findings and limits, for the study overall: In cross-validation, the 13-signature model distinguished ophthalmopathy from stable hyperthyroidism with almost 90% sensitivity and about 84% specificity, and in the test set the corresponding values were around 80% and 75%. In validation, the model predicted ophthalmopathy progression with more than 55% sensitivity and roughly 78% specificity; around twelve predicted patients were CT-confirmed with GO in a median of around 6 months. Most expanded thyroid clonotypes with a frequency above 0.001 also appeared in blood, which suggests that blood repertoires may reflect the immune response in the thyroid. No statistical method was used to set the sample size in advance, and the investigators knew which group each participant was assigned to.

Recombination joined TRBV20-1 with TRBJ1-1; the D segment could be TRBD1, given 6 matching bases. The receptor was isolated from an adult man with Graves' hyperthyroidism. Sequenced: peripheral blood or thyroid tissue (not recorded which). The bases read TGCAGTGCTAGACGACAGGTCCCTAGGGCTTTCTTT. Translated, this gives CSARRQVPRAFF.